Detailed here is one T cell receptor beta chain. The sample belongs to a study of radiation and T cells in renal cell carcinoma. Sequencing used immunoSEQ multiplex PCR; TCRdb keeps in-frame clones, though not all of them. The table lists about 95,000 clones, approximately 86% of them singletons. The time point: baseline pretreatment blood. Treatment meaning: 15 Gy SBRT to primary tumor, nephrectomy 4 weeks later. This renal cell carcinoma was of the clear cell type. Germline V CDR1 and CDR2: SGHVS, FQNEAQ. V dropped 5 bases and J dropped 3 bases, with 14 bases sitting between them. This CDR3 spans 14 amino acids.

The sequence was obtained from a man in his fifties or sixties with renal cell carcinoma. The sample was blood, taken from a patient whose treatment included radiotherapy and nephrectomy. V usage is TRBV7-8 and J usage is TRBJ2-7, with a possible D match to TRBD1 (7 bases). CDR3 sequence reads: CASSSYRGGYEQYF. Written as DNA, the CDR3 is TGTGCCAGCAGCAGTTACAGGGGAGGCTACGAGCAGTACTTC.